Listed below are T cell receptor beta chains from one sample, sequenced in a study of T-cell memory formation after mild COVID-19. TCRdb passed the 5' RACE reads through MiXCR, listing each CDR3 protein once. The sample records some 65,000 distinct CDR3 sequences, over 15% being singletons. The sample consisted of PBMCs or a T cell subset sorted from them (not recorded which). The receptors here all came from an adult woman who had mild COVID-19 (a few samples of this study predate the infection). Cell type and time point are not known. Both conserved end residues are part of each CDR3.

v_call,j_call,cdr3_aa
TRBV5-1,TRBJ2-7,CASSRSGRVDEQYF
TRBV11-2,TRBJ2-3,CASTSPRGSGTDTQYF
TRBV9,TRBJ2-5,CASSAWGSQETQYF
TRBV11-2,TRBJ2-3,CASSWEGSSTDTQYF
TRBV5-1,TRBJ1-1,CASSPSGRGTEAFF
TRBV15,TRBJ2-3,CATSNEGPSTDTQYF
TRBV21-1,TRBJ1-1,CASREVRGFCGFTEAFF
TRBV9,TRBJ2-4,CASSPPGKNIQYF
TRBV24-1,TRBJ2-3,CATSDKRGWEDTQYF
TRBV24-1,TRBJ1-1,CATRDRGNTEAFF
TRBV7-6,TRBJ1-2,CASSPAGGPNYGYTF
TRBV29-1,TRBJ1-2,CSVGLFLGSDYGYTF
TRBV25-1,TRBJ2-5,CASSEAGQDQETQYF
TRBV5-5,TRBJ2-1,CASSLGFGDNEQFF
TRBV7-6,TRBJ1-2,CASSRTGENYTF
TRBV7-2,TRBJ2-4,CASSLRDGKNIQYF
TRBV4-3,TRBJ2-2,CASSLRQGGTGELFF
TRBV10-3,TRBJ2-7,CAIRREIAYEQYF
TRBV4-1,TRBJ2-1,CASSQDSAVEQFF
TRBV7-9,TRBJ2-5,CASSLAFQETQYF
TRBV20-1,TRBJ2-5,CSARSTSGVFQETQYF
TRBV12-3/TRBV12-4,TRBJ2-2,CASSQGTRGMFF
TRBV5-1,TRBJ1-2,CASSGQDYGYTF
TRBV29-1,TRBJ2-7,CSVVETVAYEQYF
TRBV7-9,TRBJ2-1,CASSTASEQFF
TRBV29-1,TRBJ1-2,CSAEWGGYGYTF
TRBV7-9,TRBJ2-5,CASSLVQDQETQYF
TRBV9,TRBJ2-2,CASSVGPGNTGELFF
TRBV9,TRBJ2-2,CASSVDLSTGELFF
TRBV15,TRBJ1-1,CATSRELGMNTEAFF
TRBV27,TRBJ2-1,CASTYLPRREKRVEQFF
TRBV9,TRBJ2-2,CASSVSLWLEGSGELFF
TRBV29-1,TRBJ1-1,CSVDQWGTGGNTEAFF
TRBV6-5,TRBJ2-1,CASTQRGFQGYTFSYNEQFF
TRBV5-1,TRBJ2-1,CASSLAPLAGGYNEQFF
TRBV9,TRBJ2-1,CASSIRLAGNYNEQFF
TRBV4-2,TRBJ2-7,CASSQEPQRGSPREQYF
TRBV6-5,TRBJ2-1,CASSYSGTGYNEQFF
TRBV4-2,TRBJ2-7,CASSQEDSGSYEQYF
TRBV7-6,TRBJ2-1,CASSLEAGGRNEQFF
TRBV6-5,TRBJ1-1,CASSYGGRGTEAFF
TRBV5-1,TRBJ2-7,CASSQYYEQYF
TRBV7-9,TRBJ2-7,CASSLVSGTRREQYF
TRBV29-1,TRBJ2-5,CSAMPAGGETQYF
TRBV19,TRBJ1-1,CASKTHQVGTEAFF
TRBV27,TRBJ2-3,CASSLAGHTDTQYF
TRBV19,TRBJ2-2,CASSILQAGGTGELFF
TRBV7-8,TRBJ1-2,CASSSEHRDLNYGYTF
TRBV12-3/TRBV12-4,TRBJ2-1,CASSSSGMDNEQFF
TRBV3-1,TRBJ2-3,CASSQDTRDTQYF